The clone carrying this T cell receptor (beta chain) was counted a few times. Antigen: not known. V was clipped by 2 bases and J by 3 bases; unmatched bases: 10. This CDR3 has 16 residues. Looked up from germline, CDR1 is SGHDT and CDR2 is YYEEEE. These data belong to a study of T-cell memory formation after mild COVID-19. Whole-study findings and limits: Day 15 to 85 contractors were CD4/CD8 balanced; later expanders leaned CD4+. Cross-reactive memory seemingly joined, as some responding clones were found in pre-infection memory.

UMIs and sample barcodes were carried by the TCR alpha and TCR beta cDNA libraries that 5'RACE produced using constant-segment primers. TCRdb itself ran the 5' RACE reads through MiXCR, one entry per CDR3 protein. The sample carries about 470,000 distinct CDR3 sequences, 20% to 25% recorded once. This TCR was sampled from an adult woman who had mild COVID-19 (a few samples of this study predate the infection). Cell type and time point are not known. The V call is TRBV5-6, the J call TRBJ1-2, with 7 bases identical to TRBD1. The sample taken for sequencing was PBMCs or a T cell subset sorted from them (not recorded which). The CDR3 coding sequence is TGTGCCAGCAGCTTCGCCCCGCGACAGGGCTACTATGGCTACACCTTC. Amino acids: CASSFAPRQGYYGYTF.